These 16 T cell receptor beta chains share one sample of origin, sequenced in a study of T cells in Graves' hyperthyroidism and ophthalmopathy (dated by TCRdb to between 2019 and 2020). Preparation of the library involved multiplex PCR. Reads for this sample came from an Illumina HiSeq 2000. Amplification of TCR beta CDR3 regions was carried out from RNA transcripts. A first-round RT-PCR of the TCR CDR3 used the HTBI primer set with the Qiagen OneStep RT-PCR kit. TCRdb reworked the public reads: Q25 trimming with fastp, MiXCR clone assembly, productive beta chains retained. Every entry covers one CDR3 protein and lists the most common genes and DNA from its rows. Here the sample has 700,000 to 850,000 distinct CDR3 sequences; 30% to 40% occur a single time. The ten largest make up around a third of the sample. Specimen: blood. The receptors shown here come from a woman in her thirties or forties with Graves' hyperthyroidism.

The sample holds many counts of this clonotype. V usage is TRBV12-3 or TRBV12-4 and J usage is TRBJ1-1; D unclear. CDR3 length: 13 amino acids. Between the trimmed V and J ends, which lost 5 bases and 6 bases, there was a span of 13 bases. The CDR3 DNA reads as TGTGCCAGCAGTCCCTACCCTTCATCTGAAGCTTTCTTT. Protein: CASSPYPSSEAFF.

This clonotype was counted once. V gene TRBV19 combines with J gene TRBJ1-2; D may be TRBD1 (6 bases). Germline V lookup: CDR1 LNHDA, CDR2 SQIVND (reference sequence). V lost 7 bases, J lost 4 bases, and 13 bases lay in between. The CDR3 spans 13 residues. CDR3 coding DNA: TGTGCCAGTACCAGGACAGAGTCCTATGGCTACACCTTC. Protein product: CASTRTESYGYTF.

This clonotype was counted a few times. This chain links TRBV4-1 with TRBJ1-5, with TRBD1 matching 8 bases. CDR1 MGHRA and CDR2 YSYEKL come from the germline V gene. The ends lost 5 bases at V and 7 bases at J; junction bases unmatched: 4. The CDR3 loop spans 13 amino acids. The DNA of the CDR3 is TGCGCCAGCAGCTCCCGACAGGGGCAGCCCCAGCATTTT. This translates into CASSSRQGQPQHF.

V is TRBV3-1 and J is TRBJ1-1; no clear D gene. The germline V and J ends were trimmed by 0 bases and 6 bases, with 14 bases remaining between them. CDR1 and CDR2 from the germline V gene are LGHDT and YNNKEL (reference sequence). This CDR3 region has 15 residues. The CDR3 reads CASSQDLRGISEAFF. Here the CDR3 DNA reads TGTGCCAGCAGCCAAGATCTCCGGGGTATCTCTGAAGCTTTCTTT.

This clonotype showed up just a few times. CDR3 nucleotide sequence: TGTGCCAGCAGCTTACAGTGGCGGCGAAAGGACACCGGGGAGCTGTTTTTT. This codes for CASSLQWRRKDTGELFF. This sequence joins TRBV7-9 and TRBJ2-2; no clear D. Per the germline V gene, CDR1 is SEHNR and CDR2 is FQNEAQ (reference sequence). The V end was cut by 2 bases, the J end by 3 bases, with 16 bases between. The length of the CDR3 is 17 residues.

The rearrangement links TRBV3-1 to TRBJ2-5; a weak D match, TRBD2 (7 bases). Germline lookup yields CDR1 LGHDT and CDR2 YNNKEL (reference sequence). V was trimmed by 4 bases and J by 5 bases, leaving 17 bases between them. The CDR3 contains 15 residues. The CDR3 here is CASSPLYREGETQYF. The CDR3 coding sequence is TGTGCCAGCAGCCCCTTATACAGGGAGGGGGAGACCCAGTACTTC.

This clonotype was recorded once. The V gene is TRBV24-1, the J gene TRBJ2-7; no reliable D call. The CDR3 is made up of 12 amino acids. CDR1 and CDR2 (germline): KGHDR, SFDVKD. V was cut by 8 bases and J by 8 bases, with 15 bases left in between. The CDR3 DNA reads TGTGCCACCAACCAACCGGGTTCCCAGCAGTACTTC. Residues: CATNQPGSQQYF.

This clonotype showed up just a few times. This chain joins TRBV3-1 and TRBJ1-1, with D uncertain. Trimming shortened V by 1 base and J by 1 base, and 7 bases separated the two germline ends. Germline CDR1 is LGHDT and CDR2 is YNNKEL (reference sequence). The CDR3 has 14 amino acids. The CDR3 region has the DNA TGTGCCAGCAGCCAAGGGTTGGAGAACACTGAAGCTTTCTTT. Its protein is CASSQGLENTEAFF.

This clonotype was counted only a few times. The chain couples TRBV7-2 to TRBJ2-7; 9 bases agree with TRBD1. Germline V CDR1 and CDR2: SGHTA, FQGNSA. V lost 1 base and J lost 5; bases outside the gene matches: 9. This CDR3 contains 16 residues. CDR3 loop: CASSLEARTGAHEQYF. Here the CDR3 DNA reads TGTGCCAGCAGCTTAGAAGCTCGGACAGGGGCCCACGAGCAGTACTTC.

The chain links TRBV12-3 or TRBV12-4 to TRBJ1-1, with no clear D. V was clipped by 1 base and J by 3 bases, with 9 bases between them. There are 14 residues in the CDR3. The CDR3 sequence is CASSLGARDTEAFF. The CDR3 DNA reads TGTGCCAGCAGTTTAGGGGCGCGAGACACTGAAGCTTTCTTT.

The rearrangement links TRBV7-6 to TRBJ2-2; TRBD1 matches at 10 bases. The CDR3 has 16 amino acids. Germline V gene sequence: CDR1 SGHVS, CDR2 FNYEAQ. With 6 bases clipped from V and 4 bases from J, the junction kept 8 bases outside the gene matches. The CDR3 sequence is CASRPRDRGTTGELFF. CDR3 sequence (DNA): TGTGCCAGCAGGCCCCGGGACAGGGGAACCACCGGGGAGCTGTTTTTT.

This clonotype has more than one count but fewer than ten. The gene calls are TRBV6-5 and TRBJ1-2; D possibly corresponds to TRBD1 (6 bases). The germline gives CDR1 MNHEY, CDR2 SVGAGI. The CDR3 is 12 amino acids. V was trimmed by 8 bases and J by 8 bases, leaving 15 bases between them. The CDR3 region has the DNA TGTGCCAGCCTTACAGGGCTCGGCGGCTACACCTTC. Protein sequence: CASLTGLGGYTF.

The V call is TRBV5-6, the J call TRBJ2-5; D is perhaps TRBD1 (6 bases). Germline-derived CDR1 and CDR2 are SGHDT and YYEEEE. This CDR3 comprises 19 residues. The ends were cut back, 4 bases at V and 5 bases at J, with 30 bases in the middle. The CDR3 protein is CASSLVPGERVWASETQYF. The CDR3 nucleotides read TGTGCCAGCAGCCTTGTGCCAGGGGAACGTGTTTGGGCGAGTGAGACCCAGTACTTC. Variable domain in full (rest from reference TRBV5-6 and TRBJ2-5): DAGVTQSPTHLIKTRGQQVTLRCSPKSGHDTVSWYQQALGQGPQFIFQYYEEEERQRGNFPDRFSGHQFPNYSSELNVNALLLGDSALYLCASSLVPGERVWASETQYFGPGTRLLVL.

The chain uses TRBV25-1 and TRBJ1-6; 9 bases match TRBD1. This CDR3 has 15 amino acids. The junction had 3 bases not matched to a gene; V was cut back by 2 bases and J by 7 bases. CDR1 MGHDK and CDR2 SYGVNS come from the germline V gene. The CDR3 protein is CASSEPGTGNSPLHF. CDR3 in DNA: TGTGCCAGCAGTGAACCCGGGACAGGGAATTCACCCCTCCACTTT.

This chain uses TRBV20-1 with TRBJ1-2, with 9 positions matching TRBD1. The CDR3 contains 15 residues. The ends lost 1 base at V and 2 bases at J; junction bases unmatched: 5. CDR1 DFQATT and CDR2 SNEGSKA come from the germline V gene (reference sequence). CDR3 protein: CSARGPGQGNYGYTF. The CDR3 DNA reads TGCAGTGCTAGAGGACCGGGACAGGGAAACTATGGCTACACCTTC.

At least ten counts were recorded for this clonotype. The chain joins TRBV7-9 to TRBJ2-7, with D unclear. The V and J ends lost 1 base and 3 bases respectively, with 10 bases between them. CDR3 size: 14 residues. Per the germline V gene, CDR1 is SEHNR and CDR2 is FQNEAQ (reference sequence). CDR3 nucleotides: TGTGCCAGCAGCTTAGATAAGGCAGTCTACGAGCAGTACTTC. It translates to CASSLDKAVYEQYF.